Below are 30 T cell receptor beta chains sequenced from a single sample in a study of long-term antiretroviral therapy in people with HIV (dated by TCRdb to between 2021 and 2024). The immunoSEQ hsTCRB v3.0 assay was used at survey level resolution to sequence the TRB variable region. The table comes from immuneACCESS by way of TCRdb, which keeps in-frame sequences with V and J called. Part of the clones is missing from these tables; in studies checked, under half for an unresolved V gene and the rest for unknown reasons. The sample table holds tens of thousands of clones, of which approximately 85% were seen once. 4.8% of the sample belongs to the ten largest clones. The sequencing here drew on unsorted PBMCs, taken approximately 2.9 years before starting antiretroviral therapy. These receptors were taken from a woman in her twenties or thirties with HIV.

This clone was detected once. The rearrangement uses TRBV9 and TRBJ1-1, with 8 bases fitting TRBD1. Germline-derived CDR1 and CDR2 are SGDLS and YYNGEE. This CDR3 contains 21 residues. Unmatched junction bases numbered 27, after V lost 4 bases and J lost 4 bases. The CDR3 DNA reads as TGTGCCAGCAGCCCGCAAATCCCGACAGGGGCGATTGGTGGGTTTCTCACTGAAGCTTTCTTT. Its protein product is CASSPQIPTGAIGGFLTEAFF.

Note on this clone: The sample contains more than one DNA sequence encoding this CDR3. The J gene is TRBJ2-3, the V gene TRBV30; a weak D match, TRBD2 (6 bases). The V gene's germline CDR1 is GTSNPN and CDR2 SVGIG (reference sequence). V was pared by 2 bases and J by 0 bases, with 9 bases between. This CDR3 is 14 amino acids long. The CDR3 loop is CAWSSGGSTDTQYF. CDR3 nucleotide sequence: TGTGCCTGGAGTAGTGGAGGGAGCACAGATACGCAGTATTTT.

The chain uses TRBV6-5 and TRBJ1-3; TRBD1 is a possible D gene (6 bases). Trimming cost V 6 bases and J 0 bases, with 12 bases left between them. The V gene's germline CDR1 is MNHEY and CDR2 SVGAGI. The CDR3 totals 15 residues. The CDR3 sequence: CASRLRDNSGNTIYF. The CDR3 DNA is TGTGCCAGCAGACTCCGGGACAACTCTGGAAACACCATATATTTT.

This chain joins TRBV19 and TRBJ1-2, with D perhaps TRBD1 (6 bases). The CDR3 runs 16 residues. The V gene's germline CDR1 is LNHDA and CDR2 SQIVND (reference sequence). V lost 9 bases and J lost 4, with 24 bases in between. CDR3 protein: CASNLKQGPPIYGYTF. The CDR3 nucleotides read TGTGCCAGCAACTTAAAACAGGGTCCTCCCATCTATGGCTACACCTTC.

In this sample, this clone turned up a few times. The chain recombines TRBV11-1 with TRBJ1-6; D not certain. The V gene lost 3 bases and the J gene lost 9 bases, with 6 bases spanning the gap. This CDR3 is built from 12 residues. Germline values: CDR1 SGHAT, CDR2 FQDESV (reference sequence). CDR3 in amino acids: CASSLGSSPLHF. The CDR3, as DNA: TGTGCCAGCAGCTTGGGAAGTTCACCCCTCCACTTT.

The CDR3 DNA follows: TGTGCCTGGAATAGGGGGGAAGGTCAGCCCCAGCATTTT. Translation gives CAWNRGEGQPQHF. V is TRBV30 and J is TRBJ1-5; possible D gene TRBD1, 6 bases. The CDR3 totals 13 residues. Trimming took off 4 bases at V and 6 bases at J, with 13 bases between the two ends. Germline CDR1 is GTSNPN and CDR2 is SVGIG (reference sequence).

The V call is TRBV4-2, the J call TRBJ2-1; perhaps D is TRBD1 or TRBD2 (7 bases each). CDR3 length: 14 residues. Trimming pared 7 bases from V and 7 bases from J, leaving 17 bases between. Germline CDR1 and CDR2: LGHNA and YNFKEQ. CDR3 sequence (DNA): TGTGCCAGCAACTCAGGGGGGGGGCGGAATGAGCAGTTCTTC. Its translation is CASNSGGGRNEQFF.

This clone has only one observation. This sequence joins TRBV6-4 and TRBJ1-4; D gene unclear. This CDR3 contains 15 residues. The V end was cut by 4 bases, the J end by 7 bases, with 16 bases between. Per germline, CDR1 MRHNA and CDR2 SNTAGT. As DNA, the CDR3 is TGTGCCAGCAGTGCCTCGCCAGGATCGGGTGAAAAACTGTTTTTT. This sequence encodes CASSASPGSGEKLFF.

The chain carries TRBV5-6 and TRBJ1-4, with D possibly TRBD1 on 5 matching bases. This CDR3 has 12 residues. Trimming took 6 bases from V and 8 from J, leaving 11 bases between them. Germline V gives CDR1 SGHDT, CDR2 YYEEEE. The CDR3 DNA sequence: TGTGCCAGCACCGGGGCTGGGGAAAAACTGTTTTTT. It translates to CASTGAGEKLFF.

The chain carries TRBV5-1 and TRBJ2-5; perhaps TRBD1 as D (6 bases). Trimming took 0 bases from V and 5 from J, leaving 14 bases between them. The CDR3 consists of 15 residues. Germline V gene sequence: CDR1 SGHRS, CDR2 YFSETQ. CDR3 DNA sequence: TGCGCCAGCAGCTTGGTACAGGGAGAAGGCGAGACCCAGTACTTC. Amino acids: CASSLVQGEGETQYF.

This clone was picked up one time. CDR3 bases: TGTGCCAGCAGCTTATTTTTGGGTACCGCTGAAGCTTTCTTT. It specifies CASSLFLGTAEAFF. This chain connects TRBV11-2 to TRBJ1-1; D unresolved. V gave up 2 bases and J gave up 6 bases, with 13 bases separating them. The germline V gene encodes CDR1 SGHAT and CDR2 FQNNGV. This CDR3 has 14 residues.

This clone was picked up one time. The chain couples TRBV28 to TRBJ1-5; 7 bases match TRBD1. Germline V gene lookup returns CDR1 MDHEN and CDR2 SYDVKM. This CDR3 has 17 amino acids. The junction had 5 bases not matched to a gene; V was cut back by 0 bases and J by 0 bases. The CDR3 protein is CASSLWGTANSNQPQHF. The CDR3 bases are TGTGCCAGCAGTTTATGGGGGACAGCTAATAGCAATCAGCCCCAGCATTTT.

The chain couples TRBV30 to TRBJ2-1; D unresolved. Germline V gene lookup returns CDR1 GTSNPN and CDR2 SVGIG (reference sequence). Trimming left V 0 bases short and J 9 bases short, with 12 bases between. The CDR3 has 13 amino acids. CDR3 sequence (DNA): TGTGCCTGGAGTGTTCGAAGGTCAGGTGAGCAGTTCTTC. Amino acid sequence: CAWSVRRSGEQFF.

The J gene is TRBJ1-4, the V gene TRBV6-1, with TRBD1 matching 8 bases. Germline V gene sequence: CDR1 MNHNS, CDR2 SASEGT. After removal of 7 bases from V and 11 bases from J, the junction contained 9 bases not matched to a gene. CDR3 length: 13 residues. CDR3 DNA sequence: TGTGCCAGCATCGAGACAGGGGTAGGCAAACTGTTTTTT. Protein product: CASIETGVGKLFF.

The chain combines TRBV9 with TRBJ2-3, with D unresolved. Trimming shortened V by 0 bases and J by 5 bases, and 10 bases separated the two germline ends. The germline gives CDR1 SGDLS, CDR2 YYNGEE. This CDR3 is built from 14 residues. DNA of the CDR3: TGTGCCAGCAGCGTAGAAGTCGTAGGAGATACGCAGTATTTT. This codes for CASSVEVVGDTQYF.

This chain uses TRBV20-1 with TRBJ1-2, with 8 bases matching TRBD1. V trimming: 5 bases; J trimming: 7 bases; junction bases outside the gene matches: 3. In germline, CDR1 is DFQATT, CDR2 SNEGSKA (reference sequence). CDR3 size: 11 residues. DNA of the CDR3: TGCAGTGCTGATACAGGGGGTGGCTACACCTTC. Encoded protein: CSADTGGGYTF.

V gene TRBV13 combines with J gene TRBJ2-3; D perhaps matches TRBD2 (6 bases). Germline V gene data show CDR1 as PRHDT and CDR2 as FYEKMQ (reference sequence). V was shortened by 5 bases and J by 4 bases, with 19 bases between the two germline ends. The CDR3 is made up of 16 amino acids. Here the CDR3 reads CASSPGLASSSDTQYF. The CDR3 DNA reads as TGTGCCAGCAGCCCCGGGCTAGCGAGTTCCTCAGATACGCAGTATTTT.

V and J are TRBV5-6 and TRBJ1-4; no clear D gene. Trimming took off 3 bases at V and 4 bases at J, with 13 bases between the two ends. The CDR3 loop spans 15 amino acids. Looked up from germline, CDR1 is SGHDT and CDR2 is YYEEEE. CDR3 sequence (DNA): TGTGCCAGCAGCTCCCCCGGTGGGAATAATGAAAAACTGTTTTTT. Amino acids: CASSSPGGNNEKLFF. The complete variable domain, with remaining parts taken from reference TRBV5-6 and TRBJ1-4, reads DAGVTQSPTHLIKTRGQQVTLRCSPKSGHDTVSWYQQALGQGPQFIFQYYEEEERQRGNFPDRFSGHQFPNYSSELNVNALLLGDSALYLCASSSPGGNNEKLFFGSGTQLSVL.

This rearrangement joins TRBV27 to TRBJ1-1; D is ambiguous. The CDR3 is made up of 14 amino acids. Germline CDR1 MNHEY, CDR2 SMNVEV (reference sequence). V was pared by 8 bases and J by 2 bases, with 15 bases between. CDR3: CASFLRPFNTEAFF. The DNA for the CDR3 is TGTGCCAGCTTCTTACGGCCGTTCAACACTGAAGCTTTCTTT.

The rearrangement joins TRBV11-2 to TRBJ2-2, with a weak D call TRBD1 (6 bases). The V end was cut by 7 bases, the J end by 2 bases, with 11 bases between. CDR3 length equals 14 residues. CDR1 is SGHAT and CDR2 is FQNNGV in the germline V gene. CDR3 residues: CASNWGPNTGELFF. The CDR3, as DNA: TGTGCCAGCAACTGGGGGCCAAACACCGGGGAGCTGTTTTTT.

V gene TRBV6-6 combines with J gene TRBJ1-5; unclear D gene. The CDR3 has 13 residues. V gave up 6 bases and J gave up 4 bases, with 10 bases separating them. Germline CDR1 and CDR2: MNHNY and SVGAGI (reference sequence). This chain's CDR3 is CASSAQRNQPQHF. The CDR3 DNA is TGTGCCAGCAGCGCCCAGAGAAATCAGCCCCAGCATTTT.

This sequence joins TRBV6-5 and TRBJ2-1; 7 bases map to TRBD1. With V trimmed by 5 bases and J by 4 bases, 8 bases remained unmatched. CDR1 is MNHEY, CDR2 SVGAGI, per germline. The CDR3 runs 15 residues. Written as DNA, the CDR3 is TGTGCCAGCAGTGTCCGGGACAGTGATTACAATGAGCAGTTCTTC. Amino acids: CASSVRDSDYNEQFF.

The rearrangement uses TRBV7-8 and TRBJ2-7; a possible D gene is TRBD1 (6 bases). V was clipped by 5 bases and J by 3 bases, with 17 bases between them. CDR3 length: 15 amino acids. Per germline, CDR1 SGHVS and CDR2 FQNEAQ. CDR3 coding DNA: TGTGCCAGCAGCCCACCATTGGACAGCAACTACGAGCAGTACTTC. Protein product: CASSPPLDSNYEQYF.

This clone was seen a handful of times. The CDR3 loop is CASSRTGTANSPLHF. The CDR3 coding sequence is TGCGCCAGCAGTCGCACCGGGACAGCTAATTCACCCCTCCACTTT. The V call is TRBV4-1, the J call TRBJ1-6; 7 nucleotides align to TRBD1. Germline assignment: CDR1 MGHRA and CDR2 YSYEKL. V dropped 6 bases and J dropped 6; count of bases not matched to a gene: 8. The CDR3 is 15 amino acids.

The chain employs TRBV4-1 and TRBJ1-4; D perhaps matches TRBD1 (5 bases). Germline V gene lookup returns CDR1 MGHRA and CDR2 YSYEKL. Between the trimmed V and J ends, which lost 0 bases and 17 bases, there was a span of 19 bases. CDR3 size: 14 residues. CDR3 in amino acids: CASSQDFIFAGLFF. The CDR3 bases are TGCGCCAGCAGCCAAGATTTCATCTTCGCGGGGCTATTTTTT.

This chain uses TRBV19 with TRBJ2-2, with 11 positions matching TRBD2. The length of the CDR3 is 18 residues. Trimming at V came to 6 bases and at J to 7 bases, leaving 16 bases not matched to a gene. Germline lookup yields CDR1 LNHDA and CDR2 SQIVND (reference sequence). The CDR3 sequence: CASSLAPSGGRSGGELFF. For the CDR3, the DNA is TGTGCCAGTAGCCTAGCCCCTAGCGGGGGGCGGAGCGGCGGGGAGCTGTTTTTT.

J is TRBJ1-6 and V is TRBV30; D gene uncertain. The CDR3 runs to 12 residues. V was trimmed by 3 bases and J by 6 bases, leaving 6 bases between them. The germline V gene encodes CDR1 GTSNPN and CDR2 SVGIG (reference sequence). In DNA form, the CDR3 reads TGTGCCTGGAGATACAGTAATTCACCCCTCCACTTT. Translated, it gives CAWRYSNSPLHF.

This clone was seen once. The chain joins TRBV27 to TRBJ1-1, with D uncertain. Germline V gene lookup returns CDR1 MNHEY and CDR2 SMNVEV (reference sequence). The CDR3 runs to 13 residues. V was cut by 6 bases and J by 1 base, with 9 bases left in between. The CDR3 nucleotides read TGTGCCAGCAGCCAACAGAGGAACACTGAAGCTTTCTTT. Its protein product is CASSQQRNTEAFF.

The chain couples TRBV18 to TRBJ1-2, with D possibly being TRBD1 (6 bases). The CDR3 sequence is 13 residues long. CDR1 is KGHSH and CDR2 is LQKENI in the germline V gene. V lost 3 bases, J lost 6 bases, and 11 bases lay in between. The CDR3 region is CASSPRGGDGYTF. The CDR3 bases are TGTGCCAGCTCACCTCGAGGGGGTGATGGCTACACCTTC.

The V gene is TRBV5-1, the J gene TRBJ2-3; 7 bases map to TRBD2. CDR1 is SGHRS, CDR2 YFSETQ, per germline. With V trimmed by 7 bases and J by 3 bases, 14 bases remained unmatched. There are 16 residues in the CDR3. This CDR3 reads CASGPGLGGGTDTQYF. The DNA of the CDR3 is TGCGCCAGCGGCCCGGGGCTGGGGGGGGGAACAGATACGCAGTATTTT.